A single T cell receptor beta chain is shown here with its context. PCR used 60 Vbeta primers and 13 Jbeta primers. Original data processing: Counted up in a later analysis, unique TCR beta chains came to 60 million to 95 million, with some 9.9 million shared. Data came from immunoSEQ multiplex PCR; TCRdb stores just in-frame clones and leaves some out. V, J and clone size are those of that table, while D and trimming were read from the DNA. Of 110,000 to 150,000 clones in the sample, around two thirds were seen once. The sample is drawn from a study of cytomegalovirus exposure and HLA in healthy donors. As for the study in general: Caucasian-associated ancestry cluster membership applied to under 85% of around 400 genotyped donors.

Germline-derived CDR1 and CDR2 are SGDLS and YYNGEE. Between the trimmed V and J ends, which lost 0 bases and 0 bases, there was a span of 12 bases. The CDR3 spans 16 residues. The sequenced sample consisted of PBMCs. This clonotype was obtained from a woman aged 55-70 years in good health and CMV-seropositive. This chain connects TRBV9 to TRBJ1-2; D ambiguous. The CDR3 loop reads CASSVAGFGANYGYTF. DNA of the CDR3: TGTGCCAGCAGCGTAGCGGGTTTTGGCGCTAACTATGGCTACACCTTC. The full variable domain, with the rest looked up from reference TRBV9 and TRBJ1-2, is DSGVTQTPKHLITATGQRVTLRCSPRSGDLSVYWYQQSLDQGLQFLIQYYNGEERAKGNILERFSAQQFPDLHSELNLSSLELGDSALYFCASSVAGFGANYGYTFGSGTRLTVV.